Listed below are T cell receptor beta chains from one sample, sequenced in a study of T cells in tuberculosis. Some clones are missing from TCRdb's copy, which holds only in-frame ones; the method was immunoSEQ multiplex PCR. The sample carries around 33,000 clones, about 90% recorded once. Specimen: PBMCs, collected at tuberculosis diagnosis. The receptor set was obtained from an adult with tuberculosis. Some clones in this sample may be carry-over from other donors' samples. Each CDR3 is given with its conserved first and last residue. A D gene is named only where the DNA matches it firmly. For some rows the clone size is stated as once, few or many, or as a class when expanded; others skip it.

d_gene: TRBD2; abundance: NA; j_gene: TRBJ2-3; v_gene: TRBV19; CDR3aa: CASTMTSGGGPDTQYF; CDR3nt: TGTGCCAGTACCATGACTAGCGGGGGGGGTCCAGATACGCAGTATTTT
d_gene: NA; abundance: NA; j_gene: TRBJ2-3; v_gene: TRBV6-5; CDR3aa: CASSVQGDTDTQYF; CDR3nt: TGTGCCAGCAGCGTTCAGGGTGACACAGATACGCAGTATTTT
d_gene: NA; abundance: NA; j_gene: TRBJ2-3; v_gene: TRBV2; CDR3aa: CASSVGVGTQYF; CDR3nt: TGTGCCAGCAGTGTAGGGGTCGGAACGCAGTATTTT
d_gene: NA; abundance: NA; j_gene: TRBJ1-1; v_gene: TRBV4-2; CDR3aa: CASSQNSGGNTEAFF; CDR3nt: TGTGCCAGCAGCCAAAACAGCGGTGGGAACACTGAAGCTTTCTTT
d_gene: NA; abundance: NA; j_gene: TRBJ1-5; v_gene: TRBV7-8; CDR3aa: CASSLNRAGVNQPQHF; CDR3nt: TGTGCCAGCAGCTTAAATCGAGCAGGGGTAAATCAGCCCCAGCATTTT
d_gene: NA; abundance: NA; j_gene: TRBJ2-3; v_gene: TRBV5-4; CDR3aa: CASSPRGMTDTQYF; CDR3nt: TGTGCCAGCAGCCCCCGGGGGATGACAGATACGCAGTATTTT
d_gene: TRBD1; abundance: few; j_gene: TRBJ2-7; v_gene: TRBV11-2; CDR3aa: CASSRGTGGGYEQYF; CDR3nt: TGTGCCAGCAGTCGAGGCACAGGGGGCGGCTACGAGCAGTACTTC
d_gene: TRBD2; abundance: NA; j_gene: TRBJ2-1; v_gene: TRBV7-2; CDR3aa: CASSPGLASYNEQFF; CDR3nt: TGTGCCAGCAGCCCTGGACTAGCTTCTTACAATGAGCAGTTCTTC
d_gene: NA; abundance: NA; j_gene: TRBJ2-2; v_gene: TRBV6-1; CDR3aa: CASSERLGGTGELFF; CDR3nt: TGTGCCAGCAGTGAACGGTTGGGGGGCACCGGGGAGCTGTTTTTT
d_gene: TRBD2; abundance: NA; j_gene: TRBJ2-7; v_gene: TRBV19; CDR3aa: CASSPRLAGEYYEQYF; CDR3nt: TGTGCCAGTAGTCCGCGACTAGCGGGGGAATACTACGAGCAGTACTTC
d_gene: NA; abundance: NA; j_gene: TRBJ1-2; v_gene: TRBV28; CDR3aa: CASSRGQGRDGYTF; CDR3nt: TGTGCCAGCAGTCGAGGGCAGGGGAGGGATGGCTACACCTTC
d_gene: TRBD2; abundance: NA; j_gene: TRBJ2-1; v_gene: TRBV2; CDR3aa: CASSEGASGFSEQFF; CDR3nt: TGTGCCAGCAGTGAGGGGGCTAGCGGGTTTTCTGAGCAGTTCTTC
d_gene: NA; abundance: NA; j_gene: TRBJ2-7; v_gene: TRBV9; CDR3aa: CASSLTGRYEQYF; CDR3nt: TGTGCCAGCAGCTTGACAGGACGTTACGAGCAGTACTTC
d_gene: TRBD2; abundance: NA; j_gene: TRBJ2-1; v_gene: TRBV27; CDR3aa: CASSLRLAVYNEQFF; CDR3nt: TGTGCCAGCAGTTTACGACTAGCGGTGTACAATGAGCAGTTCTTC
d_gene: NA; abundance: NA; j_gene: TRBJ2-5; v_gene: TRBV4-1; CDR3aa: CASSQAVSRQETQYF; CDR3nt: TGCGCCAGCAGCCAAGCTGTAAGCAGGCAAGAGACCCAGTACTTC
d_gene: NA; abundance: NA; j_gene: TRBJ2-6; v_gene: TRBV19; CDR3aa: CASSIWGVSGANVLTF; CDR3nt: TGTGCCAGTAGTATATGGGGGGTATCTGGGGCCAACGTCCTGACTTTC
d_gene: TRBD1; abundance: NA; j_gene: TRBJ2-7; v_gene: TRBV10-2; CDR3aa: CASSDPLTGGREQYF; CDR3nt: TGCGCCAGCAGTGACCCTCTGACAGGGGGCCGGGAGCAGTACTTC
d_gene: NA; abundance: NA; j_gene: TRBJ1-2; v_gene: TRBV7-2; CDR3aa: CASSQSRDTYGYTF; CDR3nt: TGTGCCAGCAGTCAGTCCCGGGACACCTATGGCTACACCTTC
d_gene: TRBD1; abundance: NA; j_gene: TRBJ1-2; v_gene: TRBV27; CDR3aa: CASSQQGNYGYTF; CDR3nt: TGTGCCAGCAGTCAACAGGGGAACTATGGCTACACCTTC
d_gene: TRBD1; abundance: NA; j_gene: TRBJ2-1; v_gene: TRBV19; CDR3aa: CASSPRTGTGANEQFF; CDR3nt: TGTGCCAGTAGTCCACGTACCGGGACAGGGGCCAATGAGCAGTTCTTC
d_gene: NA; abundance: NA; j_gene: TRBJ1-2; v_gene: TRBV4-2; CDR3aa: CASSQGAGDLNYGYTF; CDR3nt: TGTGCCAGCAGCCAAGGCGCAGGGGATCTAAACTATGGCTACACCTTC
d_gene: NA; abundance: NA; j_gene: TRBJ1-2; v_gene: TRBV5-8; CDR3aa: CASNQGQGDYGYTF; CDR3nt: TGTGCCAGCAACCAGGGGCAGGGAGATTATGGCTACACCTTC
d_gene: NA; abundance: once; j_gene: TRBJ2-1; v_gene: TRBV5-1; CDR3aa: CASWEEPYNEQFF; CDR3nt: TGCGCCAGCTGGGAGGAACCCTACAATGAGCAGTTCTTC
d_gene: NA; abundance: NA; j_gene: TRBJ1-1; v_gene: TRBV11-1; CDR3aa: CASSPQASNTEAFF; CDR3nt: TGTGCCAGCAGCCCCCAGGCTTCGAACACTGAAGCTTTCTTT
d_gene: NA; abundance: NA; j_gene: TRBJ2-7; v_gene: TRBV10-2; CDR3aa: CASSPGTAYYEQYF; CDR3nt: TGCGCCAGCAGTCCCGGGACTGCCTACTACGAGCAGTACTTC
d_gene: TRBD1; abundance: NA; j_gene: TRBJ1-2; v_gene: TRBV19; CDR3aa: CASSKRTGDYGYTF; CDR3nt: TGTGCCAGTAGTAAAAGGACAGGTGATTATGGCTACACCTTC
d_gene: TRBD2; abundance: once; j_gene: TRBJ2-7; v_gene: TRBV7-8; CDR3aa: CASSPLSGGRSYEQYF; CDR3nt: TGTGCCAGCAGCCCACTTAGCGGGGGGCGATCCTACGAGCAGTACTTC
d_gene: TRBD2; abundance: NA; j_gene: TRBJ2-7; v_gene: TRBV6-4; CDR3aa: CASSVREGNEQYF; CDR3nt: TGTGCCAGCAGTGTTAGGGAGGGGAACGAGCAGTACTTC
d_gene: TRBD1; abundance: NA; j_gene: TRBJ2-7; v_gene: TRBV19; CDR3aa: CASSFRDRLHEQYF; CDR3nt: TGTGCCAGTAGTTTCAGGGACAGGCTCCACGAGCAGTACTTC
d_gene: NA; abundance: NA; j_gene: TRBJ1-1; v_gene: TRBV9; CDR3aa: CASSVGNQGTEAFF; CDR3nt: TGTGCCAGCAGCGTGGGGAACCAGGGCACTGAAGCTTTCTTT
d_gene: NA; abundance: NA; j_gene: TRBJ2-1; v_gene: TRBV5-4; CDR3aa: CASSLAAENEQFF; CDR3nt: TGTGCCAGCAGCTTGGCAGCGGAGAATGAGCAGTTCTTC
d_gene: NA; abundance: NA; j_gene: TRBJ2-6; v_gene: TRBV2; CDR3aa: CATAEEGLSSGANVLTF; CDR3nt: TGTGCCACAGCCGAGGAGGGGCTAAGCTCTGGGGCCAACGTCCTGACTTTC
d_gene: TRBD1; abundance: NA; j_gene: TRBJ2-3; v_gene: TRBV6-1; CDR3aa: CASSEYEGTGSYF; CDR3nt: TGTGCCAGCAGTGAATATGAGGGGACAGGGTCGTATTTT
d_gene: NA; abundance: once; j_gene: TRBJ2-3; v_gene: TRBV15; CDR3aa: CATSRDSRDTSARTQYF; CDR3nt: TGTGCCACCAGCAGAGATAGTAGGGACACTAGCGCACGTACGCAGTATTTT
d_gene: TRBD2; abundance: NA; j_gene: TRBJ2-3; v_gene: TRBV7-8; CDR3aa: CASSLGSLRRGVLPPDTQYF; CDR3nt: TGTGCCAGCAGCTTAGGCTCTCTTAGGCGGGGGGTCCTCCCCCCAGATACGCAGTATTTT
d_gene: NA; abundance: NA; j_gene: TRBJ2-1; v_gene: TRBV6-1; CDR3aa: CASSELKGTYNEQFF; CDR3nt: TGTGCCAGCAGTGAATTAAAGGGGACCTACAATGAGCAGTTCTTC
d_gene: NA; abundance: NA; j_gene: TRBJ2-7; v_gene: TRBV5-4; CDR3aa: CASSHAPGGAYEQYF; CDR3nt: TGTGCCAGCAGCCACGCCCCGGGGGGCGCGTACGAGCAGTACTTC
d_gene: NA; abundance: NA; j_gene: TRBJ2-7; v_gene: TRBV7-9; CDR3aa: CASSSVRPGSYEQYF; CDR3nt: TGTGCCAGCAGCTCCGTCCGACCGGGCTCCTACGAGCAGTACTTC
d_gene: TRBD2; abundance: once; j_gene: TRBJ2-1; v_gene: TRBV7-6; CDR3aa: CASRGLAGGVNEQFF; CDR3nt: TGTGCCAGCAGAGGACTAGCGGGGGGAGTCAATGAGCAGTTCTTC
d_gene: TRBD2; abundance: NA; j_gene: TRBJ2-2; v_gene: TRBV7-6; CDR3aa: CASSLWSGVNTGELFF; CDR3nt: TGTGCCAGCAGCTTATGGAGCGGGGTTAACACCGGGGAGCTGTTTTTT
d_gene: NA; abundance: once; j_gene: TRBJ2-7; v_gene: TRBV4-1; CDR3aa: CASSQTIDRLYEQYF; CDR3nt: TGCGCCAGCAGCCAGACAATTGACAGGCTCTACGAGCAGTACTTC
d_gene: TRBD2; abundance: NA; j_gene: TRBJ2-1; v_gene: TRBV4-2; CDR3aa: CASRIAGLGNEQFF; CDR3nt: TGTGCCAGCAGAATAGCGGGGTTAGGGAATGAGCAGTTCTTC
d_gene: TRBD1; abundance: once; j_gene: TRBJ1-6; v_gene: TRBV27; CDR3aa: CASSLGTARSSYNSPLHF; CDR3nt: TGTGCCAGCAGTTTAGGGACAGCCAGGAGCTCCTATAATTCACCCCTCCACTTT
d_gene: NA; abundance: NA; j_gene: TRBJ2-2; v_gene: TRBV27; CDR3aa: CASSYGVGTGELFF; CDR3nt: TGTGCCAGCTCGTACGGGGTGGGCACCGGGGAGCTGTTTTTT